The TCR beta chain under discussion was sequenced for a study of T cell clones after liver transplantation. Study-level background: A pre-transplant mixed lymphocyte reaction with TCRbeta sequencing defined graft-donor-reactive clones followed in post-transplant blood. Patients counted as tolerant after at least one year off all immunosuppression, enzymes not exceeding twice normal. Draws occurred before transplant, before withdrawal, and after complete or failed withdrawal.

Concerning this clone itself: Its antigen is unidentified.

This CDR3 contains 14 residues. The germline CDR1 and CDR2 sequences are SGHNT and YYREEE (reference sequence). The germline V and J ends were trimmed by 0 bases and 8 bases, with 11 bases remaining between them. The method was immunoSEQ multiplex PCR; TCRdb's version includes in-frame clones alone and lacks a portion of them. The sample lists about 6,200 clones; over 70% were seen once. Study-wide results and limits: Conclusions were preliminary, with small, heterogeneous patient groups.

This receptor was obtained from a human patient who received a liver transplant. Part of the T cells may come from the graft donor. The chain combines TRBV5-4 with TRBJ1-4, with D unclear. Sequencing was performed on CD8+ T cells from blood, taken almost 47 months after liver transplant. The CDR3 nucleotides read TGTGCCAGCAGCTTGGGAACGCTCTCCGAAAAACTGTTTTTT. Its protein is CASSLGTLSEKLFF.